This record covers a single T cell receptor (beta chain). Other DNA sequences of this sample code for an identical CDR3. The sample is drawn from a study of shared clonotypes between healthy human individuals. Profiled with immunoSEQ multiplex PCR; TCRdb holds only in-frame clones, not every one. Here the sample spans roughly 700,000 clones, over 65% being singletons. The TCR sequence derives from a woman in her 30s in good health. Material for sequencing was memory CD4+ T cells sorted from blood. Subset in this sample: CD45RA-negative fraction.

CDR3 residues: CASSPDSYEQYF. CDR3 DNA sequence: TGTGCCAGCAGCCCGGATTCCTACGAGCAGTACTTC. V gene TRBV28 combines with J gene TRBJ2-7; D call uncertain. Germline values: CDR1 MDHEN, CDR2 SYDVKM. This CDR3 is 12 amino acids long. Trimming took 6 bases from V and 1 from J, leaving 7 bases between them.